The rows below give T cell receptor beta chains drawn from one sample of a study. TCRdb independently ran MiXCR on the RT-PCR reads; one entry per CDR3 protein. The sample has about 700,000 distinct CDR3 sequences, about 14% seen once. The sequencing input was memory CD4+ T cells from blood. These receptors were collected from a female donor in good health, serving as a healthy control. Both conserved end residues are part of each CDR3. A D gene is named only where the DNA matches it firmly. Some rows have no size entry. The others give once, few or many, or a class for an expanded clone.

>-|TRBJ2-1|TRBV18|-
TGTGCCAGCTCACCTGCGAGCACTGGCTCCTACAATGAGCAGTTCTTC
CASSPASTGSYNEQFF
>-|TRBJ1-2|TRBV9|few
TGTGCCAGCAGCGTAGATCCAGGATTAAACTATGGCTACACCTTC
CASSVDPGLNYGYTF
>TRBD2|TRBJ2-1|TRBV5-1|many
TGCGCCAGCACAAGACTAGCGGGAGTCTTCGGCAATGAGCAGTTCTTC
CASTRLAGVFGNEQFF
>-|TRBJ2-7|TRBV20-1|many
TGCAGTGCTAGTTTCAGCGGGCTACGGGAGCAGTACTTC
CSASFSGLREQYF
>TRBD2|TRBJ2-3|TRBV5-5|many
TGTGCCAGCAGCCAGGGACTAGCGGGATCTGGAGATACGCAGTATTTT
CASSQGLAGSGDTQYF
>TRBD1|TRBJ1-5|TRBV10-3|many
TGTGCCATCAGTGACAGCAGGGGGGGAAATCAGCCCCAGCATTTT
CAISDSRGGNQPQHF
>TRBD1|TRBJ2-5|TRBV5-1|-
TGCGCCAGCAGCTTGGCCGCAGGGGGTTCTGAAGAGACCCAGTACTTC
CASSLAAGGSEETQYF
>-|TRBJ2-3|TRBV4-3|many
TGCGCCAGCAGCCCCCGCGGAGGGAGCGTCGCAGATACGCAGTATTTT
CASSPRGGSVADTQYF
>-|TRBJ2-1|TRBV6-5|-
TGTGCCAGCACTAGGGGCACGGACAATGAGCAGTTCTTC
CASTRGTDNEQFF
>-|TRBJ2-3|TRBV7-2|many
TGTGCCAGCAGCTTATTCCGCGTAAGCGGCACAGATACGCAGTATTTT
CASSLFRVSGTDTQYF
>TRBD2|TRBJ2-1|TRBV20-1|many
TGCAGTGCTTCCCAGACTAGCGGGGGGGCCCAGTTCTTC
CSASQTSGGAQFF
>-|TRBJ2-1|TRBV20-1|few
TGCAGTGCTATATCGGGAGTCTCCTACAATGAGCAGTTCTTC
CSAISGVSYNEQFF
>-|TRBJ2-7|TRBV7-8|-
TGTGCCAGCAGCTTAAGGGAGACCAACTACGAGCAGTACTTC
CASSLRETNYEQYF
>-|TRBJ1-3|TRBV11-2|few
TGTGCCAGCAGCTTAGAGGGACGAAACACCATATATTTT
CASSLEGRNTIYF
>-|TRBJ2-7|TRBV2|-
TGTGCCAGCAGTGAACGGGTTTACGAGCAGTACTTC
CASSERVYEQYF
>TRBD1|TRBJ2-3|TRBV10-2|-
TGCGCCAGCAGGTTAACCGGGACAGCTAGCACAGATACGCAGTATTTT
CASRLTGTASTDTQYF
>-|TRBJ2-7|TRBV6-2/TRBV6-3|many
TGTGCCAGCATTTCGCTAGCTTTCTACGAGCAGTACTTC
CASISLAFYEQYF
>-|TRBJ2-3|TRBV19|few
TGTGCCAGTAGTCTCCGGGAGCTCACAGATACGCAGTATTTT
CASSLRELTDTQYF
>-|TRBJ2-2|TRBV6-2/TRBV6-3|few
TGTGCCACCTTTCAGAATTTGGGCACCGGGGAGCTGTTTTTT
CATFQNLGTGELFF
>-|TRBJ2-1|TRBV20-1|few
TGCAGTGCTATAGCTGGGGCCTCCTACAATGAGCAGTTCTTC
CSAIAGASYNEQFF
>TRBD1|TRBJ1-1|TRBV20-1|few
TGCAGTGCCAGAAACGACAGGGGCGAAGCTTTCTTT
CSARNDRGEAFF
>-|TRBJ2-2|TRBV7-6|few
TGTGCCAGCAGCTTTGTCGACACCGGGGAGCTGTTTTTT
CASSFVDTGELFF
>-|TRBJ2-1|TRBV20-1|-
TGCAGTGCTAGAGGGCGGTACAATGAGCAGTTCTTC
CSARGRYNEQFF